Shown below are 9 T cell receptor beta chains from a single sample sequenced in a study of beta chain features in type 1 diabetes. Isolated RNA was reverse transcribed in full, so expressed TCRB transcripts were sequenced. Profiled with immunoSEQ multiplex PCR; TCRdb holds only in-frame clones, not every one. The sample has tens of thousands of clones, less than 55% seen once. Antigen specificity for these receptors is unknown. General study findings and limits: Patients with Type 1 diabetes showed moderately but significantly shorter TCRB CDR3s in all four CD4+ subsets.

Sequencing was done on a sample of Tregs from blood. Receptor source: a man younger than 40 with type 1 diabetes.

Worth noting for this clone: Other nucleotide sequences from this sample produce the same CDR3. The DNA for the CDR3 is TGTGCCAGCAGTCAATTCGGACGGGGTCAGCCCCAGCATTTT. Amino acids: CASSQFGRGQPQHF. This chain joins TRBV27 and TRBJ1-5; unclear D gene. The V end was cut by 5 bases, the J end by 6 bases, with 14 bases between. The germline V gene has CDR1 MNHEY and CDR2 SMNVEV (reference sequence). The CDR3 sequence is 14 residues long.

In regard to this clone: The junction differs from germline at one of its ends, possibly a read error. The CDR3 loop reads CSVDLRERPLF. In DNA, the CDR3 is TGCAGCGTTGATCTGCGGGAAAGACCCCTTTTT. The V call is TRBV29-1, the J call TRBJ2-3; D perhaps matches TRBD2 (6 bases). Germline values: CDR1 SQVTM, CDR2 ANQGSEA. This CDR3 spans 11 amino acids.

This chain connects TRBV19 to TRBJ2-3; the D gene is possibly TRBD1 (6 bases). Germline V gene lookup returns CDR1 LNHDA and CDR2 SQIVND (reference sequence). The V end was cut by 5 bases, the J end by 0 bases, with 15 bases between. The CDR3 is made up of 16 amino acids. The CDR3 is CASSPLRGPSTDTQYF. The CDR3 DNA is TGTGCCAGTAGTCCGCTCAGGGGCCCCAGCACAGATACGCAGTATTTT.

The gene calls are TRBV7-6 and TRBJ2-5, with 15 nucleotides matching TRBD2. Germline V gene lookup returns CDR1 SGHVS and CDR2 FNYEAQ. V gave up 5 bases and J gave up 5 bases; unmatched junction bases: 9. The CDR3 loop spans 17 amino acids. In nucleotides, the CDR3 is TGTGCCAGCAGCCCTCGGACTAGCGGGAGGGCCACGGAGACCCAGTACTTC. This codes for CASSPRTSGRATETQYF.

The gene calls are TRBV2 and TRBJ2-5; possible D gene TRBD2, 6 bases. This CDR3 has 17 residues. Germline CDR1 is SNHLY and CDR2 is FYNNEI. The V end lost 6 bases, the J end lost 7 bases, and 27 bases lay between the germline ends. The CDR3 loop reads CASRSQGLPREGGTQYF. For the CDR3, the DNA is TGTGCCAGCAGATCCCAAGGGCTTCCAAGAGAGGGAGGGACCCAGTACTTC.

The chain is built from TRBV6-5 and TRBJ2-2; D perhaps matches TRBD1 (5 bases). Trimming left V 6 bases short and J 6 bases short, with 11 bases between. The CDR3 consists of 13 residues. Germline V gene sequence: CDR1 MNHEY, CDR2 SVGAGI. CDR3 nucleotides: TGTGCCAGCAGGCCACAGGTGGCCGGGGAGCTGTTTTTT. Its protein product is CASRPQVAGELFF.

This sequence joins TRBV7-2 and TRBJ2-5; maybe TRBD2 (6 bases). V was clipped by 6 bases and J by 2 bases, with 13 bases between them. The CDR3 spans 14 residues. Germline lookup yields CDR1 SGHTA and CDR2 FQGNSA. CDR3 sequence reads: CASRAGTLQETQYF. The CDR3 DNA is TGTGCCAGCAGGGCCGGGACTTTGCAAGAGACCCAGTACTTC.

This clone turned up a few times. The chain links TRBV4-3 to TRBJ2-2; TRBD2 aligns across 11 bases. The CDR3 has 19 amino acids. V lost 0 bases, J lost 7 bases, and 13 bases stayed unmatched. Germline CDR1 is LGHNA and CDR2 is YSLEER. The CDR3 region has the DNA TGCGCCAGCAGCCAAGACTGGCTAGCGGGAGGCCCCCTGGGCGGGGAGCTGTTTTTT. This gives the protein CASSQDWLAGGPLGGELFF.

The CDR3 here is CARAVMRRTYNEQFF. CDR3 bases: TGTGCCAGAGCTGTAATGAGGAGGACCTACAATGAGCAGTTCTTC. This rearrangement joins TRBV9 to TRBJ2-1; D possibly corresponds to TRBD2 (5 bases). Trimming pared 8 bases from V and 2 bases from J, leaving 17 bases between. The CDR3 spans 15 residues. The V gene's germline CDR1 is SGDLS and CDR2 YYNGEE.